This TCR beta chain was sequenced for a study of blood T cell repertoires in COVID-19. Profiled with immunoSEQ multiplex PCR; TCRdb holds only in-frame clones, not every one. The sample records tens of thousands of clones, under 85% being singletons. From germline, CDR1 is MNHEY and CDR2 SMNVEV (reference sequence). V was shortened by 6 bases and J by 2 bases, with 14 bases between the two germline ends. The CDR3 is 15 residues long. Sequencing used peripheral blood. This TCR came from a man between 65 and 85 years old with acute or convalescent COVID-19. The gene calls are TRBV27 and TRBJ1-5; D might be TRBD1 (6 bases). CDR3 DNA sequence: TGTGCCAGCAGGTGGGGGCAGGGTGGCAATCAGCCCCAGCATTTT. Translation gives CASRWGQGGNQPQHF.